Below are 28 T cell receptor beta chains sequenced from a single sample in a study of T cell responses to AZD1222 COVID-19 vaccine. Using immunoSEQ multiplex PCR, the repertoire was profiled, and TCRdb retains in-frame clones only, with some absent. The data show some 70,000 clones, under 90% seen once. Source: peripheral blood, taken 28 days after the second AZD1222 dose. Every receptor here comes from an adult who received the AZD1222 COVID-19 vaccine.

This chain joins TRBV6-6 and TRBJ2-6; weak D call: TRBD1 (6 bases). From germline, CDR1 is MNHNY and CDR2 SVGAGI (reference sequence). This CDR3 is built from 16 residues. Trimming cost V 8 bases and J 0 bases, with 14 bases left between them. This CDR3 is CASVKYRVSGANVLTF. In DNA, the CDR3 is TGTGCCAGCGTAAAGTACAGGGTCTCTGGGGCCAACGTCCTGACTTTC.

This chain uses TRBV10-3 with TRBJ2-1, with D unresolved. CDR3 length: 15 amino acids. Between the trimmed V and J ends, which lost 0 bases and 0 bases, there was a span of 6 bases. Germline CDR1 is ENHRY and CDR2 is SYGVKD. CDR3 residues: CAISESISSYNEQFF. Here the CDR3 DNA reads TGTGCCATCAGTGAGTCAATAAGCTCCTACAATGAGCAGTTCTTC.

The rearrangement joins TRBV7-9 to TRBJ2-2, with D possibly being TRBD2 (5 bases). This CDR3 is built from 18 residues. V was pared by 5 bases and J by 0 bases, with 19 bases between. Germline CDR1 reads SEHNR; CDR2 reads FQNEAQ (reference sequence). The CDR3, as DNA: TGTGCCAGCAGCCCCCGGATTCGCCCAGCGGCGAACACCGGGGAGCTGTTTTTT. It translates to CASSPRIRPAANTGELFF.

The J gene is TRBJ2-1, the V gene TRBV4-3; 7 bases agree with TRBD1. V gave up 0 bases and J gave up 1 base; unmatched junction bases: 12. CDR1 is LGHNA, CDR2 YSLEER, per germline. CDR3 size: 19 residues. CDR3 sequence: CASSQDLRRGGDSYNEQFF. The DNA for the CDR3 is TGCGCCAGCAGCCAAGATCTCAGAAGAGGGGGCGATTCCTACAATGAGCAGTTCTTC.

The rearrangement links TRBV9 to TRBJ2-3, with 9 positions matching TRBD2. This CDR3 comprises 16 residues. The junction had 6 bases not matched to a gene; V was cut back by 3 bases and J by 1 base. CDR1 and CDR2 from the germline V gene are SGDLS and YYNGEE. Written as DNA, the CDR3 is TGTGCCAGCAGCGCCTTCCGGACTAGCGGCACAGATACGCAGTATTTT. Amino acids: CASSAFRTSGTDTQYF.

In regard to this clone: At one boundary the junction diverges from the germline segment, which might be a read error. The chain links TRBV5-1 to TRBJ1-2; D may be TRBD1 (5 bases). The CDR3 has 14 amino acids. Germline V lookup: CDR1 SGHRS, CDR2 YFSETQ. DNA for the CDR3: TGCGCCAGCAGGTTGGGACCGGAGGGCTATGGCTACACCTTC. Protein product: CASRLGPEGYGYTF. Together with reference TRBV5-1 and TRBJ1-2, the CDR3 gives the full variable domain: KAGVTQTPRYLIKTRGQQVTLSCSPISGHRSVSWYQQTPGQGLQFLFEYFSETQRNKGNFPGRFSGRQFSNSRSEMNVSTLELGDSALYLCASRLGPEGYGYTFGSGTRLTVV.

This chain uses TRBV19 with TRBJ2-1; no definite D call. Germline CDR1 and CDR2: LNHDA and SQIVND (reference sequence). This CDR3 comprises 15 residues. Trimming took 0 bases from V and 4 from J, leaving 10 bases between them. DNA of the CDR3: TGTGCCAGTAGTATAGATCTTGGGGATTACAATGAGCAGTTCTTC. This translates into CASSIDLGDYNEQFF.

This chain links TRBV7-2 with TRBJ2-7; maybe TRBD2 (7 bases). Between the trimmed V and J ends, which lost 5 bases and 5 bases, there was a span of 19 bases. The CDR3 has 15 residues. Germline lookup yields CDR1 SGHTA and CDR2 FQGNSA. The CDR3 protein is CASSATRGGRNEQYF. CDR3 coding DNA: TGTGCCAGCAGCGCTACGAGGGGGGGCCGCAACGAGCAGTACTTC.

The chain uses TRBV10-2 and TRBJ1-3; 7 bases line up with TRBD1. J lost 0 bases, V lost 5 bases, and 10 bases had no gene match. CDR3 length: 17 residues. Germline loops: CDR1 WSHSY, CDR2 SAAADI. The DNA of the CDR3 is TGCGCCAGCAGTTGGGGACAGACCCAGAGCTCTGGAAACACCATATATTTT. It encodes CASSWGQTQSSGNTIYF.

This sequence joins TRBV7-9 and TRBJ1-4, with TRBD1 matching over 8 bases. CDR3 size: 16 residues. The ends lost 5 bases at V and 5 bases at J; junction bases unmatched: 10. Germline V gene sequence: CDR1 SEHNR, CDR2 FQNEAQ (reference sequence). The CDR3 DNA sequence: TGTGCCAGCAGCCCCGCCTCGGGACAGGAAAATGAAAAACTGTTTTTT. Its protein is CASSPASGQENEKLFF. Complete variable domain (other parts from reference TRBV7-9 and TRBJ1-4): DTGVSQNPRHKITKRGQNVTFRCDPISEHNRLYWYRQTLGQGPEFLTYFQNEAQLEKSRLLSDRFSAERPKGSFSTLEIQRTEQGDSAMYLCASSPASGQENEKLFFGSGTQLSVL.

The gene calls are TRBV5-4 and TRBJ1-4; TRBD1 agrees at 8 bases. Unmatched junction bases numbered 4, after V lost 4 bases and J lost 5 bases. The CDR3 runs to 14 residues. Germline V gene lookup returns CDR1 SGHNT and CDR2 YYREEE (reference sequence). This CDR3 is CASSTRQGNEKLFF. CDR3 nucleotide sequence: TGTGCCAGCAGCACCAGACAGGGGAATGAAAAACTGTTTTTT.

J is TRBJ1-3 and V is TRBV30, with D unclear. Germline V gene data show CDR1 as GTSNPN and CDR2 as SVGIG (reference sequence). CDR3 length equals 13 residues. V shed 3 bases and J shed 0 bases, with 6 bases lying between them. DNA for the CDR3: TGTGCCTGGAGGGGAAGCTCTGGAAACACCATATATTTT. It translates to CAWRGSSGNTIYF.

The chain joins TRBV19 to TRBJ2-5; TRBD2 matches at 14 bases. The CDR3 consists of 15 residues. V lost 6 bases and J lost 9; bases outside the gene matches: 9. Per germline, CDR1 LNHDA and CDR2 SQIVND (reference sequence). The CDR3 DNA sequence: TGTGCCAGTAGGACTAGCGGGGGGGGTCCCGGGGCCCAGTACTTC. Protein: CASRTSGGGPGAQYF.

This clone was seen just once. V and J are TRBV6-5 and TRBJ1-4, with D possibly TRBD1 on 6 matching bases. The V gene lost 8 bases and the J gene lost 6 bases, with 16 bases spanning the gap. This CDR3 region has 14 residues. The germline CDR1 and CDR2 sequences are MNHEY and SVGAGI. CDR3 amino acids: CASLTGFPDEKLFF. The DNA for the CDR3 is TGTGCCAGCCTAACAGGGTTTCCCGATGAAAAACTGTTTTTT.

The chain has TRBV5-1 and TRBJ2-3; the match to TRBD2 covers 8 bases. Trimming at V came to 0 bases and at J to 0 bases, leaving 6 bases not matched to a gene. The germline gives CDR1 SGHRS, CDR2 YFSETQ. The CDR3 is 17 residues long. The CDR3 DNA follows: TGCGCCAGCAGCTTGGGTGGTAGCGGGATTAGCACAGATACGCAGTATTTT. Residues: CASSLGGSGISTDTQYF.

This chain joins TRBV6-1 and TRBJ1-4; D gene ambiguous. From germline, CDR1 is MNHNS and CDR2 SASEGT. The germline V and J ends were trimmed by 1 base and 8 bases, with 8 bases remaining between them. The CDR3 runs 13 residues. The CDR3 protein is CASSEGGGEKLFF. CDR3 sequence (DNA): TGTGCCAGCAGTGAAGGGGGTGGCGAAAAACTGTTTTTT.

This clone was recorded a few times. V gene TRBV18 combines with J gene TRBJ2-2; D remains unclear. CDR1 is KGHSH and CDR2 is LQKENI in the germline V gene. Trimming removed 3 bases at V and 4 bases at J, with 9 bases between. The CDR3 is made up of 14 amino acids. The DNA of the CDR3 is TGTGCCAGCTCACCTGCCACGACCACCGGGGAGCTGTTTTTT. It translates to CASSPATTTGELFF.

The chain uses TRBV27 and TRBJ2-7; TRBD2 might be the D (5 bases). The germline CDR1 and CDR2 sequences are MNHEY and SMNVEV (reference sequence). The CDR3 runs to 13 residues. Trimming cost V 6 bases and J 7 bases, with 16 bases left between them. The CDR3, as DNA: TGTGCCAGCAGGGACCGGGATCACACGGAGCAGTACTTC. Protein product: CASRDRDHTEQYF.

This clone showed up just once. The rearrangement uses TRBV19 and TRBJ2-1; 7 positions match TRBD2. V shed 3 bases, J shed 2 bases, and the junction held 1 base outside the gene matches. The CDR3 has 14 residues. The germline gives CDR1 LNHDA, CDR2 SQIVND (reference sequence). The CDR3 region is CASSMTSTYNEQFF. CDR3 sequence (DNA): TGTGCCAGTAGTATGACTAGCACCTACAATGAGCAGTTCTTC.

The chain joins TRBV28 to TRBJ2-1; D is undetermined. This CDR3 has 12 amino acids. In germline, CDR1 is MDHEN, CDR2 SYDVKM. V lost 4 bases and J lost 10, with 11 bases in between. The chain's CDR3 is CASSYVGWEQFF. The CDR3 DNA is TGTGCCAGCAGTTACGTAGGGTGGGAGCAGTTCTTC.

The chain uses TRBV2 and TRBJ2-1; 12 nucleotides line up with TRBD2. Looked up from germline, CDR1 is SNHLY and CDR2 is FYNNEI. The CDR3 length is 17 residues. Losses at the gene ends were 6 bases for V and 6 bases for J; bases not matched to a gene: 12. The CDR3: CASRRLAGAFQGNEQFF. CDR3 coding DNA: TGTGCCAGCAGAAGACTAGCGGGGGCCTTCCAGGGCAATGAGCAGTTCTTC.

The chain has TRBV19 and TRBJ2-1; no definite D call. The CDR3 has 13 residues. Trimming shortened V by 9 bases and J by 5 bases, and 14 bases separated the two germline ends. Germline lookup yields CDR1 LNHDA and CDR2 SQIVND (reference sequence). CDR3 loop: CASQTSWNNEQFF. CDR3 DNA sequence: TGTGCCAGCCAAACTTCCTGGAACAATGAGCAGTTCTTC.

The V call is TRBV7-8, the J call TRBJ2-1; perhaps TRBD1 as D (6 bases). The ends were cut back, 3 bases at V and 8 bases at J, with 11 bases in the middle. From germline, CDR1 is SGHVS and CDR2 FQNEAQ. The CDR3 has 13 residues. CDR3 protein: CASSLVGAYEQFF. The CDR3 coding sequence is TGTGCCAGCAGCTTGGTGGGGGCGTATGAGCAGTTCTTC.

The chain is built from TRBV3-1 (or the pseudogene TRBV3-2) and TRBJ2-5; D ambiguous. This CDR3 spans 13 amino acids. Per the germline V gene, CDR1 is LGHDT and CDR2 is YNNKEL (reference sequence). V lost 4 bases and J lost 0, with 6 bases in between. The CDR3 DNA follows: TGTGCCAGCAGCCCCATTTACCAAGAGACCCAGTACTTC. Protein sequence: CASSPIYQETQYF.

The chain has TRBV2 and TRBJ2-7, with D unresolved. Trimming left V 8 bases short and J 0 bases short, with 14 bases between. CDR3 size: 14 residues. Germline values: CDR1 SNHLY, CDR2 FYNNEI. CDR3 DNA sequence: TGTGCCAGCTCCGAACAGCCTAGCTCCTACGAGCAGTACTTC. This encodes CASSEQPSSYEQYF.

CDR3 DNA sequence: TGTGCCAGCAGTGCCTTTGGAGGGGCACTAAACACTGAAGCTTTCTTT. Its translation: CASSAFGGALNTEAFF. The V gene is TRBV2, the J gene TRBJ1-1; tentative D call: TRBD1 (5 bases). V was shortened by 4 bases and J by 2 bases, with 17 bases between the two germline ends. This CDR3 is 16 amino acids long. The germline V gene encodes CDR1 SNHLY and CDR2 FYNNEI.

The chain uses TRBV19 and TRBJ1-1; no firm D call. This CDR3 is 13 amino acids long. V was shortened by 3 bases and J by 4 bases, with 9 bases between the two germline ends. Germline V gene lookup returns CDR1 LNHDA and CDR2 SQIVND (reference sequence). This chain's CDR3 is CASSIDRSTEAFF. CDR3 sequence (DNA): TGTGCCAGTAGTATTGACCGATCCACTGAAGCTTTCTTT. The whole variable domain, remainder taken from reference TRBV19 and TRBJ1-1, is DGGITQSPKYLFRKEGQNVTLSCEQNLNHDAMYWYRQDPGQGLRLIYYSQIVNDFQKGDIAEGYSVSREKKESFPLTVTSAQKNPTAFYLCASSIDRSTEAFFGQGTRLTVV.

The rearrangement uses TRBV7-9 and TRBJ1-6; 8 positions agree with TRBD1. J was trimmed by 5 bases and V by 5 bases; bases with no gene match: 5. Germline V lookup: CDR1 SEHNR, CDR2 FQNEAQ (reference sequence). This CDR3 contains 15 residues. The CDR3 here is CASSPQGVNNSPLHF. The CDR3 bases are TGTGCCAGCAGCCCACAGGGGGTTAATAATTCACCCCTCCACTTT.